Described below is a single TCR beta chain sequence and its context. The length of the CDR3 is 16 residues. The trim removed 5 bases at V and 4 bases at J, leaving 10 bases unmatched. Germline-derived CDR1 and CDR2 are SEHNR and FQNEAQ (reference sequence). Sequenced by immunoSEQ multiplex PCR; TCRdb stores in-frame clones only, minus some. The repertoire consists of 150,000 or so clones, with approximately 85% occurring once and the leading ten covering 0.6% to 0.65%. The sample originates from a study of blood T cell repertoires in COVID-19. V usage is TRBV7-9 and J usage is TRBJ1-1; 10 nucleotides match TRBD1. The sequence was obtained from a man between 60 and 70 years old with COVID-19, enrolled during active disease. Sequenced material: peripheral blood. The CDR3 loop reads CASSLYGTGDSTEAFF. CDR3 nucleotide sequence: TGTGCCAGCAGCCTGTATGGGACAGGGGATAGCACTGAAGCTTTCTTT.